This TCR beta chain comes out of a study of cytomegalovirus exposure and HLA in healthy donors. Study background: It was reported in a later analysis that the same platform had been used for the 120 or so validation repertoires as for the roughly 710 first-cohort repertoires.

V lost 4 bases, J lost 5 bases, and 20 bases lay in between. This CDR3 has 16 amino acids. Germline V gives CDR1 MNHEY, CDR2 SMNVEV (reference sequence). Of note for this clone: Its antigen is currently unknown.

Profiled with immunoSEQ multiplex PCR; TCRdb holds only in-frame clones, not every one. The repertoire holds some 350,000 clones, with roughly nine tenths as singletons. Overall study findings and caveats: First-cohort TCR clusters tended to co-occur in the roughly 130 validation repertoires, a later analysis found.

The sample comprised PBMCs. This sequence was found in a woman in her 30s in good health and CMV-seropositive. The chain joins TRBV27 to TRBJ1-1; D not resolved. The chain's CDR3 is CASSSSVGPVWTEAFF. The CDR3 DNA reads TGTGCCAGCAGTTCAAGCGTCGGACCGGTTTGGACTGAAGCTTTCTTT.